A single TCR beta chain is shown here with its context. Its antigen is still unknown. All of the donors resided in Nashville, Tennessee, and each was a Caucasian adult. The study separated CD4+ cells into CD45RA+ naive and CD45RA-negative memory subsets. These data are taken from a study of shared clonotypes between healthy human individuals. At the level of the study: Three plates were used per donor for CD4 naive, three for CD4 memory, two for CD8 naive and one for CD8 memory.

Regarding the study as a whole: Rarefaction demonstrated incomplete sorted-subset sequencing despite large depth.

The repertoire was sequenced with immunoSEQ multiplex PCR; TCRdb's copy has only in-frame clones and lacks some. Among over a million clones listed, approximately 70% were seen once. The TCR sequence derives from a man between 18 and 35 years old in good health. Material: memory CD4+ T cells sorted from blood. Specified subset: CD45RA-negative fraction.

In DNA form, the CDR3 reads TGTGCCAGCAGCTTAGGGGACAGGCAAGAGACCCAGTACTTC. Its translation is CASSLGDRQETQYF. The chain combines TRBV11-2 with TRBJ2-5, with 8 bases matching TRBD1. The CDR3 contains 14 residues. From germline, CDR1 is SGHAT and CDR2 FQNNGV. Trimming removed 1 base from V and 2 bases from J; junction bases left unmatched: 0.